This T cell receptor beta chain was sequenced during a study of identical twins. CDR1 and CDR2 from the germline V gene are DFQATT and SNEGSKA (reference sequence). This CDR3 comprises 15 residues. V was cut by 1 base and J by 0 bases, with 11 bases left in between. This clonotype was seen more than once but under ten times. The donor group consisted entirely of healthy Caucasians. With template switching, a universal primer site was added, and the cDNA carried unique molecular identifiers. TCRdb reprocessed the 5' RACE reads with MiXCR, giving one entry per CDR3 protein. The sample contains hundreds of thousands of distinct CDR3 sequences, 6% to 6.5% of which appear only once.

The sequencing sample was made of naive T cells sorted from blood. The receptor was isolated from a man younger than 35 in good health. V is TRBV20-1 and J is TRBJ2-3; D not certain. CDR3 in DNA: TGCAGTGCTAGAGTCCCAGTGGGTAGCACAGATACGCAGTATTTT. Protein product: CSARVPVGSTDTQYF.